The rows below give T cell receptor beta chains drawn from one sample of a study of OX40 agonist ivuxolimab in advanced cancers. Measured with immunoSEQ multiplex PCR; TCRdb has only the in-frame clones, and not every one. The data contain about 130,000 clones, 80% to 95% of them singletons. Specimen: CD4+ or CD8+ T cells sorted from blood, collected in a trial of the OX40 agonist ivuxolimab. Receptors were obtained from an adult with an advanced solid tumor such as melanoma, head and neck, liver or kidney cancer. Each CDR3 is given with its conserved first and last residue. Each record gives: J gene, clone size, D gene, V gene, CDR3 protein, CDR3 DNA. D genes are given only for firm matches. Clone size is given for some rows only: seen once, a few or many times, or a class if the clone is expanded.

J gene: TRBJ1-2; clone size: .; D gene: .; V gene: TRBV28; CDR3 protein: CASSFEGGNYGYTF; CDR3 DNA: TGTGCCAGCAGTTTTGAGGGCGGCAACTATGGCTACACCTTC
J gene: TRBJ1-3; clone size: .; D gene: .; V gene: TRBV7-3; CDR3 protein: CASSPTGGNTIYF; CDR3 DNA: TGTGCCAGCAGCCCGACAGGAGGAAACACCATATATTTT
J gene: TRBJ2-1; clone size: .; D gene: TRBD1; V gene: TRBV5-1; CDR3 protein: CASSLQGAFNEQFF; CDR3 DNA: TGCGCCAGCAGCTTGCAGGGGGCCTTCAATGAGCAGTTCTTC
J gene: TRBJ1-2; clone size: .; D gene: .; V gene: TRBV5-6; CDR3 protein: CASSSEFGQRRNYGYTF; CDR3 DNA: TGTGCCAGCAGCTCCGAATTTGGACAGCGGAGGAACTATGGCTACACCTTC
J gene: TRBJ1-3; clone size: .; D gene: .; V gene: TRBV4-1; CDR3 protein: CASSQEAGGSGNTIYF; CDR3 DNA: TGCGCCAGCAGCCAAGAGGCGGGGGGATCCGGAAACACCATATATTTT
J gene: TRBJ2-5; clone size: .; D gene: .; V gene: TRBV7-3; CDR3 protein: CASSPSLTFQETQYF; CDR3 DNA: TGTGCCAGCAGTCCATCCCTAACCTTCCAAGAGACCCAGTACTTC
J gene: TRBJ1-2; clone size: .; D gene: .; V gene: TRBV27; CDR3 protein: CASSLVERVGTYGYTF; CDR3 DNA: TGTGCCAGCAGTTTAGTTGAGAGGGTGGGTACCTATGGCTACACCTTC
J gene: TRBJ1-5; clone size: .; D gene: .; V gene: TRBV10-3; CDR3 protein: CAISDSGRSNQPQHF; CDR3 DNA: TGTGCCATCAGTGATTCGGGTAGAAGCAATCAGCCCCAGCATTTT
J gene: TRBJ2-3; clone size: once; D gene: .; V gene: TRBV18; CDR3 protein: CASDRERDTQYF; CDR3 DNA: TGTGCCAGCGACCGGGAAAGGGATACGCAGTATTTT
J gene: TRBJ1-5; clone size: once; D gene: .; V gene: TRBV5-5; CDR3 protein: CASSFFSSNQPQHF; CDR3 DNA: TGTGCCAGCAGCTTCTTCAGTAGCAATCAGCCCCAGCATTTT
J gene: TRBJ2-5; clone size: .; D gene: TRBD1; V gene: TRBV7-3; CDR3 protein: CASSASGGQETQYF; CDR3 DNA: TGTGCCAGCAGCGCCTCAGGGGGTCAGGAGACCCAGTACTTC
J gene: TRBJ2-3; clone size: .; D gene: .; V gene: TRBV28; CDR3 protein: CASSSLADTDTQYF; CDR3 DNA: TGTGCCAGCAGTTCCTTAGCGGACACAGATACGCAGTATTTT
J gene: TRBJ2-7; clone size: once; D gene: TRBD2; V gene: TRBV7-3; CDR3 protein: CASSILAGGAYEQYF; CDR3 DNA: TGTGCCAGCAGCATACTAGCGGGAGGCGCCTACGAGCAGTACTTC
J gene: TRBJ2-3; clone size: .; D gene: .; V gene: TRBV10-1; CDR3 protein: CASSESKGFPDTQYF; CDR3 DNA: TGCGCCAGCAGTGAGTCAAAGGGATTTCCAGATACGCAGTATTTT
J gene: TRBJ2-7; clone size: .; D gene: .; V gene: TRBV4-1; CDR3 protein: CASSPESSALRYEQYF; CDR3 DNA: TGCGCCAGCAGCCCCGAGAGTAGCGCGTTACGCTACGAGCAGTACTTC
J gene: TRBJ2-7; clone size: .; D gene: TRBD2; V gene: TRBV9; CDR3 protein: CASSETSGASYEQYF; CDR3 DNA: TGTGCCAGCAGCGAGACTAGCGGGGCCTCCTACGAGCAGTACTTC
J gene: TRBJ2-3; clone size: .; D gene: TRBD1; V gene: TRBV19; CDR3 protein: CASSTTGQADTQYF; CDR3 DNA: TGTGCCAGTAGTACCACCGGACAGGCAGATACGCAGTATTTT
J gene: TRBJ1-1; clone size: .; D gene: TRBD1; V gene: TRBV28; CDR3 protein: CASRGQGASTEAFF; CDR3 DNA: TGTGCCAGCCGCGGACAGGGGGCAAGCACTGAAGCTTTCTTT
J gene: TRBJ2-3; clone size: .; D gene: TRBD2; V gene: TRBV7-3; CDR3 protein: CASSLMAGGADTQYF; CDR3 DNA: TGTGCCAGCAGCTTAATGGCGGGAGGGGCAGATACGCAGTATTTT
J gene: TRBJ1-5; clone size: .; D gene: .; V gene: TRBV5-4; CDR3 protein: CASSLDPSSNQPQHF; CDR3 DNA: TGTGCCAGCAGCCTGGACCCGAGTAGCAATCAGCCCCAGCATTTT
J gene: TRBJ2-7; clone size: .; D gene: TRBD2; V gene: TRBV7-2; CDR3 protein: CASSSQLAGGWNEQYF; CDR3 DNA: TGTGCCAGCAGCTCTCAACTAGCGGGAGGGTGGAACGAGCAGTACTTC
J gene: TRBJ1-4; clone size: .; D gene: .; V gene: TRBV30; CDR3 protein: CAYRAGGREKLFF; CDR3 DNA: TGTGCCTACCGGGCCGGAGGAAGGGAAAAACTGTTTTTT
J gene: TRBJ2-7; clone size: .; D gene: TRBD2; V gene: TRBV5-1; CDR3 protein: CASSFPARASGMGSYEQYF; CDR3 DNA: TGCGCCAGCAGCTTCCCCGCAAGGGCTAGCGGGATGGGATCCTACGAGCAGTACTTC
J gene: TRBJ1-5; clone size: .; D gene: .; V gene: TRBV9; CDR3 protein: CASSVDVDGNQPQHF; CDR3 DNA: TGTGCCAGCAGCGTAGACGTGGATGGAAATCAGCCCCAGCATTTT
J gene: TRBJ2-7; clone size: .; D gene: .; V gene: TRBV5-1; CDR3 protein: CASRPLTGTVYEQYF; CDR3 DNA: TGCGCCAGCAGACCTCTGACAGGGACTGTTTACGAGCAGTACTTC
J gene: TRBJ2-7; clone size: .; D gene: TRBD2; V gene: TRBV2; CDR3 protein: CASSEASGTLIHEQYF; CDR3 DNA: TGTGCCAGCAGTGAGGCTAGCGGGACACTCATTCACGAGCAGTACTTC
J gene: TRBJ1-5; clone size: .; D gene: .; V gene: TRBV27; CDR3 protein: CASSKSSLGGSNQPQHF; CDR3 DNA: TGTGCCAGCAGCAAAAGCTCCCTAGGGGGGTCCAATCAGCCCCAGCATTTT
J gene: TRBJ2-1; clone size: .; D gene: .; V gene: TRBV5-4; CDR3 protein: CASSLGGAYNEQFF; CDR3 DNA: TGTGCCAGCAGCTTGGGGGGCGCCTACAATGAGCAGTTCTTC
J gene: TRBJ2-7; clone size: .; D gene: .; V gene: TRBV5-6; CDR3 protein: CASSLNPGSYEQYF; CDR3 DNA: TGTGCCAGCAGCTTGAATCCAGGATCCTACGAGCAGTACTTC
J gene: TRBJ1-6; clone size: .; D gene: .; V gene: TRBV19; CDR3 protein: CASRSGGSGDNSPLHF; CDR3 DNA: TGTGCCAGTCGGAGCGGGGGATCGGGAGATAATTCACCCCTCCACTTT
J gene: TRBJ2-1; clone size: .; D gene: .; V gene: TRBV7-2; CDR3 protein: CASSFERYNEQFF; CDR3 DNA: TGTGCCAGCAGCTTCGAGCGCTACAATGAGCAGTTCTTC
J gene: TRBJ1-1; clone size: once; D gene: .; V gene: TRBV11-2; CDR3 protein: CASSSLGSNTEAFF; CDR3 DNA: TGTGCCAGCAGCTCGCTAGGGTCGAACACTGAAGCTTTCTTT
J gene: TRBJ2-7; clone size: once; D gene: .; V gene: TRBV7-9; CDR3 protein: CASNSDDYEQYF; CDR3 DNA: TGTGCCAGCAACTCCGATGACTACGAGCAGTACTTC
J gene: TRBJ1-1; clone size: once; D gene: .; V gene: TRBV6-4; CDR3 protein: CASSRRLNTEAFF; CDR3 DNA: TGTGCCAGCAGTAGACGGCTGAACACTGAAGCTTTCTTT
J gene: TRBJ2-3; clone size: .; D gene: .; V gene: TRBV2; CDR3 protein: CASSDERAGGDTQYF; CDR3 DNA: TGTGCCAGCAGCGATGAAAGGGCCGGGGGAGATACGCAGTATTTT
J gene: TRBJ1-1; clone size: .; D gene: .; V gene: TRBV28; CDR3 protein: CASSVGTAGNTEAFF; CDR3 DNA: TGTGCCAGCAGCGTCGGGACTGCGGGTAACACTGAAGCTTTCTTT
J gene: TRBJ2-2; clone size: .; D gene: .; V gene: TRBV4-3; CDR3 protein: CASSHSLNTGELFF; CDR3 DNA: TGCGCCAGCAGCCATTCACTGAACACCGGGGAGCTGTTTTTT
J gene: TRBJ2-7; clone size: .; D gene: .; V gene: TRBV5-1; CDR3 protein: CASSFSRDGPYEQYF; CDR3 DNA: TGCGCCAGCAGCTTCTCCCGGGACGGACCTTACGAGCAGTACTTC